The clone carrying this T cell receptor beta chain was counted only a few times. Its antigen is unknown. CDR1 SGHTA and CDR2 FQGTGA come from the germline V gene. The CDR3 is 16 residues long. The junction had 4 bases not matched to a gene; V was cut back by 2 bases and J by 3 bases. These data originate in a study of vaccination and CD4 T cells after COVID-19. An Oncomine TCR Beta short-read assay was used to sequence the DNA from cultured CD4+ T cells. TCRdb ran MiXCR on the PCR reads and lists one entry per CDR3 protein. The table has 6,600 or so distinct CDR3 sequences, over 30% seen once. Findings and limits, study-wide: From a median of about 20 to 40, SARS-CoV-2-reactive clonotypes increased, though not significantly. Convalescent patients' vaccine-specific clones were spike mono-reactive in 304 of 307 cases.

Specified treatment: approximately 11-day PBMC culture with coronavirus spike peptide pools or control peptides (ViraFEST assay). Samples of CD4+ T cells were obtained from the unexposed donor before the COVID-19 pandemic (2011-2018). Sample: CD4+ T cells from blood, cultured in vitro. This receptor was obtained from a human donor in good health. The chain links TRBV7-3 to TRBJ2-7; 13 bases align to TRBD2. The CDR3 protein is CASSLALAGGRYEQYF. As DNA, the CDR3 is TGTGCCAGCAGCTTAGCACTAGCGGGGGGGCGCTACGAGCAGTACTTC.